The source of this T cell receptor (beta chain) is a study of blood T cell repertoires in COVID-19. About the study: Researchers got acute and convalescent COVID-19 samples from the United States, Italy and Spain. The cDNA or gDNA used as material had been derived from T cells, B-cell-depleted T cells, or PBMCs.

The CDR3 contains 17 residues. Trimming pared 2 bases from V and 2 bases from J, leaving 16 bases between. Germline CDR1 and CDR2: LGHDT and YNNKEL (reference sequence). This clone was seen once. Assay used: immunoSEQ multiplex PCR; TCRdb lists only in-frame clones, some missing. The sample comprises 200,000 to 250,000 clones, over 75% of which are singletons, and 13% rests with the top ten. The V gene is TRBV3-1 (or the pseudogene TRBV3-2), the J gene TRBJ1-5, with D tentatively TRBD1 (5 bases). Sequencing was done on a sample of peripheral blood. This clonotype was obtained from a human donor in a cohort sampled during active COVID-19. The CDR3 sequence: CASSQWGEGEGNQPQHF. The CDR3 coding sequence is TGTGCCAGCAGCCAATGGGGGGAAGGGGAAGGCAATCAGCCCCAGCATTTT.